This T cell receptor beta chain is from a study of T cell changes during pregnancy in multiple sclerosis. In germline, CDR1 is SGHRS, CDR2 YFSETQ. The V segment lost 5 bases and the J segment 5 bases; nucleotides outside the gene matches: 13. This CDR3 has 17 residues. Profiled with immunoSEQ multiplex PCR; TCRdb holds only in-frame clones, not every one. The repertoire includes approximately 70,000 clones, about nine tenths of them detected once, and around 0.7% sits in the top ten. The sample was peripheral blood, taken in the third trimester of pregnancy. The chain is built from TRBV5-1 and TRBJ2-1; the match to TRBD1 covers 10 bases. This clonotype originated in a female donor in good health, enrolled as a control in a pregnancy study. As DNA, the CDR3 is TGCGCCAGCAGGCTGGGTGGGGGGGACAGGGGTAACAATGAGCAGTTCTTC. This sequence encodes CASRLGGGDRGNNEQFF.